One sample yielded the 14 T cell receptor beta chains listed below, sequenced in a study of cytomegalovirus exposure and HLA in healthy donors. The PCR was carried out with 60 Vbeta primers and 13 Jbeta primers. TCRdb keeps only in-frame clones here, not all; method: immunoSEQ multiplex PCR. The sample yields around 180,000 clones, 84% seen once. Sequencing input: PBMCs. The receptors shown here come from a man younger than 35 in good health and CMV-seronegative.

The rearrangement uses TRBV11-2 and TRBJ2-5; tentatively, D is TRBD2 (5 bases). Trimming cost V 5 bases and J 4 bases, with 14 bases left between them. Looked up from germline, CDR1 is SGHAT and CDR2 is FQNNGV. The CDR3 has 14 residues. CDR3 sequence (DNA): TGTGCCAGCAGCCCGGTCCAAGGAGGAGAGACCCAGTACTTC. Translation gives CASSPVQGGETQYF.

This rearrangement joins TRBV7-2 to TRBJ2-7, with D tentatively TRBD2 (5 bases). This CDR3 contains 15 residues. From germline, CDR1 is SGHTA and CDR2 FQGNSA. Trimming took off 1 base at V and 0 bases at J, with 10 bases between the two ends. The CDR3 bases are TGTGCCAGCAGCTTAGAACGGGGTAGCTCCTACGAGCAGTACTTC. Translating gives CASSLERGSSYEQYF.

The chain's CDR3 is CASGQVKRSDTQYF. The CDR3 DNA reads TGTGCCAGCGGTCAAGTCAAGCGAAGTGATACGCAGTATTTT. V gene TRBV28 combines with J gene TRBJ2-3, with no clear D. With 8 bases removed from V and 6 bases from J, the gap between germline ends came to 18 bases. This CDR3 contains 14 residues. The germline CDR1 and CDR2 sequences are MDHEN and SYDVKM.

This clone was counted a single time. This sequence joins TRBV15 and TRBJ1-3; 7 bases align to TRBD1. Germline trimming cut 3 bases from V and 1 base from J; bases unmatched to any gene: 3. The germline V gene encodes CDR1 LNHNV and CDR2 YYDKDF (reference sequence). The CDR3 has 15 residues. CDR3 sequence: CATSRDRRSGNTIYF. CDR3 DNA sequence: TGTGCCACCAGCAGGGACAGGCGATCTGGAAACACCATATATTTT.

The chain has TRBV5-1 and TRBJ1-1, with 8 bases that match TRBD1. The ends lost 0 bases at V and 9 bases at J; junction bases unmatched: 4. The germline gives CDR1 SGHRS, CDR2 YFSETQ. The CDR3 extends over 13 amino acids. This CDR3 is CASSLGDRTQAFF. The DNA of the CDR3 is TGCGCCAGCAGCTTGGGGGACAGGACCCAAGCTTTCTTT.

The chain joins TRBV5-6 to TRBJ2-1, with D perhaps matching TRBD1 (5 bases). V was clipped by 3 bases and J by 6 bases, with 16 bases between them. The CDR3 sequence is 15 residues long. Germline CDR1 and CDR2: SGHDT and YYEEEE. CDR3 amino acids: CASSYTGVPSNEQFF. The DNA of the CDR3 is TGTGCCAGCAGCTATACAGGAGTTCCAAGCAATGAGCAGTTCTTC. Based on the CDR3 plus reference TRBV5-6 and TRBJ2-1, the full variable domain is DAGVTQSPTHLIKTRGQQVTLRCSPKSGHDTVSWYQQALGQGPQFIFQYYEEEERQRGNFPDRFSGHQFPNYSSELNVNALLLGDSALYLCASSYTGVPSNEQFFGPGTRLTVL.

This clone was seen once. CDR3 nucleotide sequence: TGTGCCAGCAGTGTACGCGGGGAAGCGACTAGCACAGATACGCAGTATTTT. It codes for CASSVRGEATSTDTQYF. The chain joins TRBV2 to TRBJ2-3, with TRBD2 as a possible D gene (6 bases). The CDR3 is 17 residues long. Germline CDR1 and CDR2: SNHLY and FYNNEI. The V end was cut by 4 bases, the J end by 0 bases, with 17 bases between. Combining the CDR3 with reference TRBV2 and TRBJ2-3 gives the whole variable domain EPEVTQTPSHQVTQMGQEVILRCVPISNHLYFYWYRQILGQKVEFLVSFYNNEISEKSEIFDDQFSVERPDGSNFTLKIRSTKLEDSAMYFCASSVRGEATSTDTQYFGPGTRLTVL.

The CDR3 sequence is CASSATTGLAGVFSYEQYF. The CDR3 region has the DNA TGTGCCAGCAGTGCCACCACGGGACTAGCGGGAGTGTTCTCCTACGAGCAGTACTTC. V usage is TRBV28 and J usage is TRBJ2-5, with 14 bases matching TRBD2. The end of the DNA fits TRBJ2-7 better, so the J call may be wrong. From germline, CDR1 is MDHEN and CDR2 SYDVKM. The CDR3 has 19 residues.

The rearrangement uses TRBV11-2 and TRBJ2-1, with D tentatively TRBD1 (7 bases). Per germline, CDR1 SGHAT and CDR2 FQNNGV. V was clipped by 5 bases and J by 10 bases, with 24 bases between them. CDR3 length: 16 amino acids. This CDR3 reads CASSLSGDSTLSEQFF. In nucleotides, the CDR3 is TGTGCCAGCAGCCTGTCGGGGGACAGCACGTTGAGCGAGCAGTTCTTC.

The CDR3 here is CASSPRDSFNEQFF. The DNA for the CDR3 is TGTGCCAGCTCACCAAGGGACAGTTTCAATGAGCAGTTCTTC. This chain joins TRBV18 and TRBJ2-1; 7 nucleotides match TRBD1. Germline CDR1 reads KGHSH; CDR2 reads LQKENI. Trimming took 2 bases from V and 6 from J; bases not matched to a gene: 4. This CDR3 has 14 amino acids.

CDR3 region: CASKKERGYNEQFF. The CDR3 DNA follows: TGTGCCAGCAAGAAAGAACGGGGCTACAATGAGCAGTTCTTC. The chain carries TRBV27 and TRBJ2-1; D is perhaps TRBD2 (5 bases). V was trimmed by 7 bases and J by 3 bases, leaving 13 bases between them. The CDR3 runs to 14 residues. Germline V gene lookup returns CDR1 MNHEY and CDR2 SMNVEV (reference sequence).

The CDR3 loop reads CASSLPPRGTNTEAFF. Here the CDR3 DNA reads TGTGCCAGCAGCTTACCCCCTCGGGGGACGAACACTGAAGCTTTCTTT. The chain combines TRBV11-2 with TRBJ1-1; maybe TRBD1 (5 bases). The CDR3 length is 16 residues. Trimming took off 2 bases at V and 1 base at J, with 14 bases between the two ends. From germline, CDR1 is SGHAT and CDR2 FQNNGV.

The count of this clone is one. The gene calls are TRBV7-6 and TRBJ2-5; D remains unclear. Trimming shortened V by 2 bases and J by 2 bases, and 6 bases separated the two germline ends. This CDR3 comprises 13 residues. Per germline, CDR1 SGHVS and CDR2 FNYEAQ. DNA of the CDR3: TGTGCCAGCAGCTTAAGCCCACAAGAGACCCAGTACTTC. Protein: CASSLSPQETQYF.

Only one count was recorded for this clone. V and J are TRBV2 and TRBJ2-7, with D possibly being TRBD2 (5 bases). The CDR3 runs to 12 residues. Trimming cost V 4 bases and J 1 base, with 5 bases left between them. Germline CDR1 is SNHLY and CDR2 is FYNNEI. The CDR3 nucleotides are TGTGCCAGCAGTGCGGGATCCTACGAGCAGTACTTC. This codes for CASSAGSYEQYF.